This T cell receptor (beta chain) was found in a study of OX40 agonist ivuxolimab in advanced cancers. This clone has just one count. TCRdb's copy holds only in-frame clones and misses some; the assay was immunoSEQ multiplex PCR. The repertoire consists of about 48,000 clones, with 75% to 90% occurring once and the leading ten covering around 9.9%. The V gene end was trimmed by 4 bases and the J gene end by 5 bases; junction bases not matched to a gene: 8. Germline V lookup: CDR1 SGDLS, CDR2 YYNGEE. This CDR3 has 14 amino acids. This chain connects TRBV9 to TRBJ2-5; 7 bases agree with TRBD1. The clonotype was recovered from an adult with an advanced solid tumor such as melanoma, head and neck, liver or kidney cancer. Material: CD4+ or CD8+ T cells sorted from blood, obtained in a trial of the OX40 agonist ivuxolimab. The CDR3 DNA reads TGTGCCAGCAGCCTCAGCCCCAGGGGGGAGACCCAGTACTTC. It translates to CASSLSPRGETQYF.